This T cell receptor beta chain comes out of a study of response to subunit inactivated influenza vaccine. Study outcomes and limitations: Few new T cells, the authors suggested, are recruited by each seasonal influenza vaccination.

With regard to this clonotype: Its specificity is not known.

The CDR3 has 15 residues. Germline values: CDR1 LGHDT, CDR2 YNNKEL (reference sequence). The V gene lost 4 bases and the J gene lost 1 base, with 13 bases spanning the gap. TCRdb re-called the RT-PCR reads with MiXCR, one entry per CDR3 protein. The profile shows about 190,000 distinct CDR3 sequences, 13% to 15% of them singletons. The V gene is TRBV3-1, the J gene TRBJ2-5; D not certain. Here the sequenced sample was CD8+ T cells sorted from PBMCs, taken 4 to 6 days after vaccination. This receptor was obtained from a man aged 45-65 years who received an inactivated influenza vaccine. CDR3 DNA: TGTGCCAGCAGCCCAAGTACAGCGTTCCAAGAGACCCAGTACTTC. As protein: CASSPSTAFQETQYF.